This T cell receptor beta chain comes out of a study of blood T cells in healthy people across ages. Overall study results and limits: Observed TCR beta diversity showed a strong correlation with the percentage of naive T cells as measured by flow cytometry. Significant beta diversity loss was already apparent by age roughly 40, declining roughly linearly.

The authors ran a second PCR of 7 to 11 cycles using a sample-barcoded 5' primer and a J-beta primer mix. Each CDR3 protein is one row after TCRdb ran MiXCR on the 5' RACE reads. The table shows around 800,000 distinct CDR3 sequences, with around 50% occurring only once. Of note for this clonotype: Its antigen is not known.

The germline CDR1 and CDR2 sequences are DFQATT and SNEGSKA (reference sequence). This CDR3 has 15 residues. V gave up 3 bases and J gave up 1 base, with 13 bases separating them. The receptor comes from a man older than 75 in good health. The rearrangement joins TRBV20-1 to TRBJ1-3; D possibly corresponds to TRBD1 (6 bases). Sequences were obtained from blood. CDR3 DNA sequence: TGCAGTGCTAGTGGGGGGCTGGGTTCTGGAAACACCATATATTTT. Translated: CSASGGLGSGNTIYF.